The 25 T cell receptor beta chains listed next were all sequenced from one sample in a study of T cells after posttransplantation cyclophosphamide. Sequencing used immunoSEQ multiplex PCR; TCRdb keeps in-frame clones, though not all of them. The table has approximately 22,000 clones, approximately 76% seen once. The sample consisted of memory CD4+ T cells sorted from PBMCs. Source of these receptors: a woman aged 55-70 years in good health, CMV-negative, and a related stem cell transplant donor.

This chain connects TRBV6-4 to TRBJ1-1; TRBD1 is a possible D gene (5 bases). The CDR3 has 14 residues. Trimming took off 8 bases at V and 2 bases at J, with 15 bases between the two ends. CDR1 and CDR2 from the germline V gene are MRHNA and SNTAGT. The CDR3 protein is CASSPTDSNTEAFF. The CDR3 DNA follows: TGTGCCAGCTCCCCTACTGACAGTAACACTGAAGCTTTCTTT.

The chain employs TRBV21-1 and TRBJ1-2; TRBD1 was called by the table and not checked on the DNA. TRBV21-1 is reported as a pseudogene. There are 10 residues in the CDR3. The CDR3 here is CATQGGSYTF. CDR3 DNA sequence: TGTGCCACCCAAGGGGGTAGCTACACCTTC.

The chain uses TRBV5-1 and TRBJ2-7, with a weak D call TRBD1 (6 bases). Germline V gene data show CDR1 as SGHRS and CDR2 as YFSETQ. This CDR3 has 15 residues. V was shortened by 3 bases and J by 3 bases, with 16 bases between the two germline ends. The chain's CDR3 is CASSSQGSLNYEQYF. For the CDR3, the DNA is TGCGCCAGCAGCTCTCAGGGGTCCCTTAACTACGAGCAGTACTTC.

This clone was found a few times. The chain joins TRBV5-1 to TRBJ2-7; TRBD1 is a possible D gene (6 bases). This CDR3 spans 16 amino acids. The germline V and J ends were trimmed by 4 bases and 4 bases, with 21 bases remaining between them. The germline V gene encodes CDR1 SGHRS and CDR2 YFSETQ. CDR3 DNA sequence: TGCGCCAGCAGCCCCGGGACATCTTTTGCGGATTACGAGCAGTACTTC. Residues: CASSPGTSFADYEQYF.

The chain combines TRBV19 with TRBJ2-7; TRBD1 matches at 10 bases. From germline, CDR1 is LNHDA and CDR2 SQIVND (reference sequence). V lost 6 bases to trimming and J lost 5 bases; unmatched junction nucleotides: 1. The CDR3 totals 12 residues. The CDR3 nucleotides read TGTGCCAGTAGGACAGGGGGCGACGAGCAGTACTTC. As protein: CASRTGGDEQYF.

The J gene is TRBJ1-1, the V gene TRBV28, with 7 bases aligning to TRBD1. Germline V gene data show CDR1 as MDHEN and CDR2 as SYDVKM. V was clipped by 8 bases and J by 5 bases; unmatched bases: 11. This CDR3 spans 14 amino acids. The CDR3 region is CASRLGSRGTEAFF. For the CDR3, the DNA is TGTGCCAGCCGGTTGGGTTCCAGGGGGACTGAAGCTTTCTTT. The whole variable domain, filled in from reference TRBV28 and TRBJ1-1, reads DVKVTQSSRYLVKRTGEKVFLECVQDMDHENMFWYRQDPGLGLRLIYFSYDVKMKEKGDIPEGYSVSREKKERFSLILESASTNQTSMYLCASRLGSRGTEAFFGQGTRLTVV.

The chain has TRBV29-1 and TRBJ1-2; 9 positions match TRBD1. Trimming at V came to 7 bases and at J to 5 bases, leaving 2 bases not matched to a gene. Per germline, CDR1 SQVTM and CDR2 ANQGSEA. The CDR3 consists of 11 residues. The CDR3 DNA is TGCAGCGCAGGGACAGGGTATGGCTACACCTTC. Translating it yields CSAGTGYGYTF.

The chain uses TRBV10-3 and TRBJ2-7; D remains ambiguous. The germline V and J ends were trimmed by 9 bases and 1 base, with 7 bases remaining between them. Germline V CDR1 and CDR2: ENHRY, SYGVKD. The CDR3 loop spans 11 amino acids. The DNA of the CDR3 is TGTGCCATTCAAGCTTCCTACGAGCAGTACTTC. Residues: CAIQASYEQYF.

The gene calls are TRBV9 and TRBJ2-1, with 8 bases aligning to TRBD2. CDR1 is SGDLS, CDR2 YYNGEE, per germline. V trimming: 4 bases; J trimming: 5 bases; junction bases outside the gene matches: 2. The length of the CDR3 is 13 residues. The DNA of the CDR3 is TGTGCCAGCAGCAGCGGGGGAGACAATGAGCAGTTCTTC. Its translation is CASSSGGDNEQFF. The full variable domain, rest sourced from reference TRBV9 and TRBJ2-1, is DSGVTQTPKHLITATGQRVTLRCSPRSGDLSVYWYQQSLDQGLQFLIQYYNGEERAKGNILERFSAQQFPDLHSELNLSSLELGDSALYFCASSSGGDNEQFFGPGTRLTVL.

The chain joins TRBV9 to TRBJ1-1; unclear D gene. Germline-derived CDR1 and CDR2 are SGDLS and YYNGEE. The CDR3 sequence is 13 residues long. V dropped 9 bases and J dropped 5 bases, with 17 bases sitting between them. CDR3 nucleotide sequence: TGTGCCACCTTAGGTCGGGCGGGTACTGAAGCTTTCTTT. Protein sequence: CATLGRAGTEAFF. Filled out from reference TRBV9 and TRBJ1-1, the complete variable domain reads DSGVTQTPKHLITATGQRVTLRCSPRSGDLSVYWYQQSLDQGLQFLIQYYNGEERAKGNILERFSAQQFPDLHSELNLSSLELGDSALYFCATLGRAGTEAFFGQGTRLTVV.

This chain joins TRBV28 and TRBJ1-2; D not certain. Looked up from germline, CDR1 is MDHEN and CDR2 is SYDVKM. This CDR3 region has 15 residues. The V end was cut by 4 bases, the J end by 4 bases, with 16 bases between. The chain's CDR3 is CASSSPRHYSYGYTF. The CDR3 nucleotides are TGTGCCAGCAGTTCCCCTCGGCACTATTCCTATGGCTACACCTTC.

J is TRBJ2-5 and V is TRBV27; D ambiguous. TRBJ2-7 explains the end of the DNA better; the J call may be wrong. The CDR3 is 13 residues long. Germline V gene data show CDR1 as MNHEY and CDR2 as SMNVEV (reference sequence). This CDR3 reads CASSLKLSYEQYF. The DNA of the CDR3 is TGTGCCAGCAGTTTGAAGTTATCCTACGAGCAGTACTTC.

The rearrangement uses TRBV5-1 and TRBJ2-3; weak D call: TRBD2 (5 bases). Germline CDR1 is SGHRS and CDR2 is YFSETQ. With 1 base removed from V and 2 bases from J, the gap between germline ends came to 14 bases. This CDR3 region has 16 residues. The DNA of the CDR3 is TGCGCCAGCAGCTTGCCCCTTCGCGGACTCACAGATACGCAGTATTTT. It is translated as CASSLPLRGLTDTQYF.

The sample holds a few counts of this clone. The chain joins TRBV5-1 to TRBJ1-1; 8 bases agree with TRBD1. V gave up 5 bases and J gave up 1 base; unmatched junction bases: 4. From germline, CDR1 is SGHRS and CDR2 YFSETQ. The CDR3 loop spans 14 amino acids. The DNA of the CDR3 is TGCGCCAGCAGTCCAGGGGGCCCGAACACTGAAGCTTTCTTT. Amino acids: CASSPGGPNTEAFF.

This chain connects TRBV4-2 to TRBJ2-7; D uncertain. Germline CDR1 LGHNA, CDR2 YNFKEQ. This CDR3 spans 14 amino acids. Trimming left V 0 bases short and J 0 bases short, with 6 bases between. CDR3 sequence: CASSQDPVSYEQYF. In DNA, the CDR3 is TGTGCCAGCAGCCAAGATCCCGTCTCCTACGAGCAGTACTTC.

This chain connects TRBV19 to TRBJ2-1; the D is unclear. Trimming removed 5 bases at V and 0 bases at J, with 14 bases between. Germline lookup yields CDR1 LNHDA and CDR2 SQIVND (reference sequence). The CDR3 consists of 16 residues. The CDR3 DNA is TGTGCCAGTAGTCCCCATGTGCTGAGCTCCTACAATGAGCAGTTCTTC. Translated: CASSPHVLSSYNEQFF. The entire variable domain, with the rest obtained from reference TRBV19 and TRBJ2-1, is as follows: DGGITQSPKYLFRKEGQNVTLSCEQNLNHDAMYWYRQDPGQGLRLIYYSQIVNDFQKGDIAEGYSVSREKKESFPLTVTSAQKNPTAFYLCASSPHVLSSYNEQFFGPGTRLTVL.

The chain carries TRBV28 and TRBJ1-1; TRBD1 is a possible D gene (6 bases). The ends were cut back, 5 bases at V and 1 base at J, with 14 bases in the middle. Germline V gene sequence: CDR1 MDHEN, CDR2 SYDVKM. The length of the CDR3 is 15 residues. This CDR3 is CASSPPDRKNTEAFF. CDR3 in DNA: TGTGCCAGCAGTCCCCCCGACAGGAAGAACACTGAAGCTTTCTTT.

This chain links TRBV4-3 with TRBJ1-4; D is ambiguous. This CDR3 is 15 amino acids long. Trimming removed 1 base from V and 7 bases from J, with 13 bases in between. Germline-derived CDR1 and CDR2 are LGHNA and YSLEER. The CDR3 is CASSQGTVNGEKLFF. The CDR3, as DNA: TGCGCCAGCAGCCAAGGGACTGTAAACGGTGAAAAACTGTTTTTT.

CDR3 residues: CSVDRAISGAFF. CDR3 nucleotides: TGCAGCGTTGACAGGGCTATCTCCGGAGCTTTCTTT. The V call is TRBV29-1, the J call TRBJ1-1, with D maybe TRBD1 (5 bases). Germline CDR1 SQVTM, CDR2 ANQGSEA. V lost 3 bases, J lost 10 bases, and 15 bases lay in between. The CDR3 extends over 12 amino acids. Combining the CDR3 with reference TRBV29-1 and TRBJ1-1 gives the whole variable domain SAVISQKPSRDICQRGTSLTIQCQVDSQVTMMFWYRQQPGQSLTLIATANQGSEATYESGFVIDKFPISRPNLTFSTLTVSNMSPEDSSIYLCSVDRAISGAFFGQGTRLTVV.

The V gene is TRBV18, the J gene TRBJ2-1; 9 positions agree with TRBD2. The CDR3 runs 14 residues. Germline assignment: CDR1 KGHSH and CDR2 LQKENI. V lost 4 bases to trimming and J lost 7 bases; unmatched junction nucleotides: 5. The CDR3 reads CASSQREVGNEQFF. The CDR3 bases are TGTGCCAGCTCACAGCGGGAGGTAGGAAATGAGCAGTTCTTC.

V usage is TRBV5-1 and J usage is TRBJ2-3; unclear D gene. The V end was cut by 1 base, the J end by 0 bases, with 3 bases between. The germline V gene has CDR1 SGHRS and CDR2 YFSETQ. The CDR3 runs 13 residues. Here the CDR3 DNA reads TGCGCCAGCAGCTTGTCTAGCACAGATACGCAGTATTTT. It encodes CASSLSSTDTQYF. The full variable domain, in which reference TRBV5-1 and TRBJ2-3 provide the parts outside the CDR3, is KAGVTQTPRYLIKTRGQQVTLSCSPISGHRSVSWYQQTPGQGLQFLFEYFSETQRNKGNFPGRFSGRQFSNSRSEMNVSTLELGDSALYLCASSLSSTDTQYFGPGTRLTVL.

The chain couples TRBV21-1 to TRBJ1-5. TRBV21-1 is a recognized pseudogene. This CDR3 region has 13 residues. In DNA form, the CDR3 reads TGTGCCAGCAGCAAAGGGGGGGATCAGCCCCAGCATTTT. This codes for CASSKGGDQPQHF.

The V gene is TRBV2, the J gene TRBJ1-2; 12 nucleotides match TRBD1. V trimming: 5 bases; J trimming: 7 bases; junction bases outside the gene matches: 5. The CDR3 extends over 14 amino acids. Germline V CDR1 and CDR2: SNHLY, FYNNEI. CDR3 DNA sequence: TGTGCCAGCAGTCGGGACAGGGGGCGGTCTGGCTACACCTTC. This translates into CASSRDRGRSGYTF.

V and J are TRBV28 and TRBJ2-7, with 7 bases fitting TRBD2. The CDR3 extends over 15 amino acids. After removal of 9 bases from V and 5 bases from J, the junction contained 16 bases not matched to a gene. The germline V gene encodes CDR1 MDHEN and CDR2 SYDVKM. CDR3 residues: CASELSTSRANEQYF. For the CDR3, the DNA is TGTGCCAGTGAACTTTCGACTAGCCGGGCCAACGAGCAGTACTTC.

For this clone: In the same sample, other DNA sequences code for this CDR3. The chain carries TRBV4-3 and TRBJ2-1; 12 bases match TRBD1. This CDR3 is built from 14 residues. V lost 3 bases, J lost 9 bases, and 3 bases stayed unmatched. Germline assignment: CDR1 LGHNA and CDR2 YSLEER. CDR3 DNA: TGCGCCAGCAGCCAGGGACAGGGGGCAAGTGAGCAGTTCTTC. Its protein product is CASSQGQGASEQFF.